Below are 3 T cell receptor beta chains sequenced from a single sample in a study of T cell repertoires in cytomegalovirus infection. Their antigens remain unidentified. TCRdb re-analysed the reads in MiXCR, keeping a single row per CDR3 protein. Counted here are 27,000 or so distinct CDR3 sequences, 15% to 20% occurring once; the ten biggest clones make up about four fifths. The specimen was CD8+ T cells from cultured PBMCs, collected from culture after CMV antigen stimulation. These receptor sequences come from a human donor in good health (CMV status not recorded). Some clones in this sample may be carry-over from other donors' samples.

This clonotype occurred a few times. The J gene is TRBJ1-5, the V gene TRBV6-6; no definite D call. V gave up 6 bases and J gave up 1 base, with 7 bases separating them. This CDR3 is built from 13 residues. Germline V gene data show CDR1 as MNHNY and CDR2 as SVGAGI (reference sequence). CDR3 sequence: CASSPGSNQPQHF. CDR3 in DNA: TGTGCCAGCAGCCCCGGGAGCAATCAGCCCCAGCATTTT.

The table lists this clonotype with many counts. The CDR3 nucleotides are TGTGCCAGCAGCTCCTATGCCCTAAGTTCGCCCAACTATGGCTACACCTTC. As protein: CASSSYALSSPNYGYTF. The V gene is TRBV5-4, the J gene TRBJ1-2; D is uncertain. V dropped 3 bases and J dropped 2 bases, with 20 bases sitting between them. Germline lookup yields CDR1 SGHNT and CDR2 YYREEE (reference sequence). The CDR3 is 17 amino acids.

The chain recombines TRBV7-6 with TRBJ2-5; tentative D call: TRBD1 (5 bases). The V end was cut by 1 base, the J end by 13 bases, with 16 bases between. The germline V gene has CDR1 SGHVS and CDR2 FNYEAQ. The CDR3 extends over 13 amino acids. CDR3 protein: CASSLEVKGAGYF. Written as DNA, the CDR3 is TGTGCCAGCAGCTTAGAGGTTAAAGGGGCCGGGTACTTC.